This entry lists 9 T cell receptor beta chains sequenced from one sample in a study of Graves' ophthalmopathy and Graves' hyperthyroidism. Beta-chain TCR CDR3 regions were amplified from RNA transcripts. RT-PCR with HTBI primers came first, then second-round multiplex PCR. TCRdb re-called the multiplex PCR reads through MiXCR, storing one row per CDR3 protein. The sample records around 600,000 distinct CDR3 sequences, under 50% being singletons. Sequencing was carried out using peripheral blood. The receptors shown here come from an adult man with Graves' ophthalmopathy.

This clonotype was observed at least ten times. The chain has TRBV12-3 or TRBV12-4 and TRBJ1-6, with 11 bases fitting TRBD1. With 5 bases clipped from V and 8 bases from J, the junction kept 8 bases outside the gene matches. The CDR3 contains 16 residues. CDR3 protein: CASSRTGGFRYSPLHF. As DNA, the CDR3 is TGTGCCAGCAGTAGGACAGGGGGCTTTCGGTATTCACCCCTCCACTTT.

Ten or more counts support this clonotype. The genes are TRBV10-2 and TRBJ1-6; TRBD1 is a possible D gene (5 bases). Germline V gene lookup returns CDR1 WSHSY and CDR2 SAAADI. This CDR3 has 19 amino acids. V was trimmed by 0 bases and J by 7 bases, leaving 22 bases between them. Written as DNA, the CDR3 is TGCGCCAGCAGTGAGTCGCGAGGCAGGGTGGGAGTCGGGAATTCACCCCTCCACTTT. It yields the protein CASSESRGRVGVGNSPLHF.

Worth noting for this clonotype: A clone one base away is much larger, so this may be a read error. The rearrangement joins TRBV20-1 to TRBJ1-1; D is possibly TRBD1 (6 bases). Germline assignment: CDR1 DFQATT and CDR2 SNEGSKA (reference sequence). V was shortened by 3 bases and J by 11 bases, with 16 bases between the two germline ends. CDR3 length: 12 residues. CDR3 DNA sequence: TGCAGTGCTAGGGACAGTCCCCGGTCGGCTTTCTTT. Encoded protein: CSARDSPRSAFF.

This clonotype was found many times. The J gene is TRBJ1-2, the V gene TRBV12-3 or TRBV12-4, with TRBD1 matching 8 bases. The trim removed 4 bases at V and 13 bases at J, leaving 14 bases unmatched. CDR3 size: 14 residues. The CDR3 sequence: CASSSRSGGVFSTF. The CDR3, as DNA: TGTGCCAGCAGTTCCCGCTCAGGGGGCGTCTTTTCCACCTTC.

With regard to this clonotype: A read error is possible here, since a much larger clone lies one base away. The CDR3 here is CATSPGQGSFEQYF. The CDR3 DNA is TGTGCCACCAGTCCGGGACAGGGATCTTTCGAGCAGTACTTC. The gene calls are TRBV24-1 and TRBJ2-7, with 9 bases matching TRBD1. The CDR3 is made up of 14 amino acids. Germline CDR1 and CDR2: KGHDR and SFDVKD. V gave up 6 bases and J gave up 6 bases; unmatched junction bases: 8.

This chain uses TRBV25-1 with TRBJ1-3; D remains unclear. V gave up 4 bases and J gave up 0 bases, with 10 bases separating them. Germline loops: CDR1 MGHDK, CDR2 SYGVNS. This CDR3 has 15 residues. CDR3 amino acids: CASSASTDSGNTIYF. The CDR3 DNA is TGTGCCAGCAGTGCTAGCACCGACTCTGGAAACACCATATATTTT.

This clonotype was seen only a few times. The CDR3 loop reads CASSFGAFAGPVAFF. CDR3 DNA: TGTGCCAGCAGTTTTGGGGCCTTCGCCGGACCAGTAGCTTTCTTT. V and J are TRBV6-5 and TRBJ1-1; D is possibly TRBD1 (5 bases). CDR1 and CDR2 from the germline V gene are MNHEY and SVGAGI. The CDR3 sequence is 15 residues long. V shed 4 bases and J shed 10 bases, with 22 bases lying between them.

This clonotype was seen many times. The chain recombines TRBV29-1 with TRBJ2-7; D gene ambiguous. This CDR3 has 14 residues. V was clipped by 0 bases and J by 3 bases, with 12 bases between them. Germline values: CDR1 SQVTM, CDR2 ANQGSEA. The DNA for the CDR3 is TGCAGCGTTGAAGAATCACCAGCTAACTACGAGCAGTACTTC. Its translation: CSVEESPANYEQYF.

This clonotype was detected ten times or more. The rearrangement joins TRBV11-3 to TRBJ2-7; no firm D call. The CDR3 has 15 amino acids. Germline lookup yields CDR1 SGHNT and CDR2 YENEEA. V gave up 1 base and J gave up 2 bases, with 12 bases separating them. DNA for the CDR3: TGTGCCAGCAGCTTAGGCACGGCAGTGACCTACGAGCAGTACTTC. Residues: CASSLGTAVTYEQYF. Looking up the rest from reference TRBV11-3 and TRBJ2-7 gives the full variable domain: EAGVVQSPRYKIIEKKQPVAFWCNPISGHNTLYWYLQNLGQGPELLIRYENEEAVDDSQLPKDRFSAERLKGVDSTLKIQPAELGDSAVYLCASSLGTAVTYEQYFGPGTRLTVT.